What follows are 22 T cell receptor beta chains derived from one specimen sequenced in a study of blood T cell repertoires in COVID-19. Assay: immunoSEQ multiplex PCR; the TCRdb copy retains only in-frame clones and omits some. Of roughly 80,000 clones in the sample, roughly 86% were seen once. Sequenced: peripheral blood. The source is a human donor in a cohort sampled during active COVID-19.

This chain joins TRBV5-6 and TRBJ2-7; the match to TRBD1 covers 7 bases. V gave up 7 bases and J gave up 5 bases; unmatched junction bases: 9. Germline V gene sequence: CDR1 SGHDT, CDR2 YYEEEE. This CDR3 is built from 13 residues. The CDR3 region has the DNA TGTGCCAGCTTGGGGACAGAGATCGACGAGCAGTACTTC. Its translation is CASLGTEIDEQYF.

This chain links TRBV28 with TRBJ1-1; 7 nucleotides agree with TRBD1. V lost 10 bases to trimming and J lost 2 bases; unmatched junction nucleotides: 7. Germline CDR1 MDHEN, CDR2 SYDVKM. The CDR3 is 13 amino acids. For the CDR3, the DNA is TGTGCCACCCAGGGACAGCCTAACACTGAAGCTTTCTTT. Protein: CATQGQPNTEAFF.

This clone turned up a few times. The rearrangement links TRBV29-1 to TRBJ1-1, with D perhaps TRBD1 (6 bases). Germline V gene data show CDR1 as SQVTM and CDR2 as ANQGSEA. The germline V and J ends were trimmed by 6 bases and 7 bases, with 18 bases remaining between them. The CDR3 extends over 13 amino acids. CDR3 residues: CSVARQVGGEAFF. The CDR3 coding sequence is TGCAGCGTGGCTCGACAGGTAGGAGGTGAAGCTTTCTTT.

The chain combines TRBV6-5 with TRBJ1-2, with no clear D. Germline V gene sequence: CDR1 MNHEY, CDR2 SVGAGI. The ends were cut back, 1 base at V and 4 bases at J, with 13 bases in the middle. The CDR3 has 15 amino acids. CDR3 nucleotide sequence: TGTGCCAGCAGTTACTTGGGGAGTAGAGTCTATGGCTACACCTTC. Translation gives CASSYLGSRVYGYTF.

CDR3 in amino acids: CASSPPAVKEKLFF. Here the CDR3 DNA reads TGTGCCAGTAGTCCCCCGGCGGTAAAGGAAAAACTGTTTTTT. The gene calls are TRBV19 and TRBJ1-4; D is unresolved. The CDR3 totals 14 residues. Trimming took off 5 bases at V and 8 bases at J, with 15 bases between the two ends. CDR1 is LNHDA, CDR2 SQIVND, per germline (reference sequence).

The CDR3 coding sequence is TGTGCCAGCAGCCCGCCGGGGAGCGGGGGCTACAACAATGAGCAGTTCTTC. Amino acids: CASSPPGSGGYNNEQFF. The gene calls are TRBV7-8 and TRBJ2-1; the match to TRBD2 covers 8 bases. CDR3 length equals 17 residues. The V and J ends lost 5 bases and 5 bases, in that order; junction bases with no gene match: 14. Germline V lookup: CDR1 SGHVS, CDR2 FQNEAQ.

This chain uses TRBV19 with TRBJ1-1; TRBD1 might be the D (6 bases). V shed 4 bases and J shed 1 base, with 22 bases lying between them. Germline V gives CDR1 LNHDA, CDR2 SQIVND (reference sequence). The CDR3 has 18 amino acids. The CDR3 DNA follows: TGTGCCAGTAGTAAATCACAGGGCGTCTTTACCCAGAACACTGAAGCTTTCTTT. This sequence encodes CASSKSQGVFTQNTEAFF. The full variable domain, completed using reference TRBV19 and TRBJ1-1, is DGGITQSPKYLFRKEGQNVTLSCEQNLNHDAMYWYRQDPGQGLRLIYYSQIVNDFQKGDIAEGYSVSREKKESFPLTVTSAQKNPTAFYLCASSKSQGVFTQNTEAFFGQGTRLTVV.

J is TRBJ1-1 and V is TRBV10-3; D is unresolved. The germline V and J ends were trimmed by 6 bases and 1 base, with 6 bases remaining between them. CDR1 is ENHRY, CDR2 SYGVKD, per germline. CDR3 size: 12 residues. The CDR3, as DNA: TGTGCCATCAGCCCGTGGAACACTGAAGCTTTCTTT. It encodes CAISPWNTEAFF.

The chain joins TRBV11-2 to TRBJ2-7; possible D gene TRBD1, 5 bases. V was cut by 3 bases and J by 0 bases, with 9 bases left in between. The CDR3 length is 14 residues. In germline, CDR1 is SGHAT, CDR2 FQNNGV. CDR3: CASSFPGRSYEQYF. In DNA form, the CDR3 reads TGTGCCAGCAGCTTCCCAGGGCGCTCCTACGAGCAGTACTTC.

Here the CDR3 DNA reads TGTGCCAGCAGGACCCTTAATCAGGGTAATAATTCACCCCTCCACTTT. It specifies CASRTLNQGNNSPLHF. The chain uses TRBV2 and TRBJ1-6, with D perhaps matching TRBD1 (5 bases). This CDR3 comprises 16 residues. V was pared by 6 bases and J by 5 bases, with 17 bases between. Per the germline V gene, CDR1 is SNHLY and CDR2 is FYNNEI.

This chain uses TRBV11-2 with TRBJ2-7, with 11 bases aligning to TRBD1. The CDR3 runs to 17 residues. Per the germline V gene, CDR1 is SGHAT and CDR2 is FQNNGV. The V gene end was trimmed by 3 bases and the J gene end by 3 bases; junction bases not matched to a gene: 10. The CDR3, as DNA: TGTGCCAGCAGCTTTAGGCGTTCCGGGACAGGGGGCTACGAGCAGTACTTC. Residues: CASSFRRSGTGGYEQYF. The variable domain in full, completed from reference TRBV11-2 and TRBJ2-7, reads EAGVAQSPRYKIIEKRQSVAFWCNPISGHATLYWYQQILGQGPKLLIQFQNNGVVDDSQLPKDRFSAERLKGVDSTLKIQPAKLEDSAVYLCASSFRRSGTGGYEQYFGPGTRLTVT.

DNA for the CDR3: TGCGCCAGCAGCCAAATAAGGGGTGAGCAGTTCTTC. It specifies CASSQIRGEQFF. The J gene is TRBJ2-1, the V gene TRBV4-1, with TRBD1 as a possible D gene (5 bases). The CDR3 runs 12 residues. The germline V gene has CDR1 MGHRA and CDR2 YSYEKL. Trimming shortened V by 2 bases and J by 9 bases, and 8 bases separated the two germline ends.

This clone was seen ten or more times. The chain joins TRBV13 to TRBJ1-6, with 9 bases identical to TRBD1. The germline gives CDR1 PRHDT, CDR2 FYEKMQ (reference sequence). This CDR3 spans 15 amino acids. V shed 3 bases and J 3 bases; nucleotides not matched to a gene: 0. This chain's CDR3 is CASSLGQGYNSPLHF. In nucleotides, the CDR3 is TGTGCCAGCAGCTTGGGACAGGGCTATAATTCACCCCTCCACTTT.

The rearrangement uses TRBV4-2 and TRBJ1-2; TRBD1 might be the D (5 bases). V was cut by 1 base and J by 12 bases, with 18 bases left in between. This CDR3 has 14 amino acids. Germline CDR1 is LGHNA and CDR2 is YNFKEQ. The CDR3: CASSQAPGLGDHTF. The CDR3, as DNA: TGTGCCAGCAGCCAAGCCCCGGGACTAGGGGACCACACCTTC.

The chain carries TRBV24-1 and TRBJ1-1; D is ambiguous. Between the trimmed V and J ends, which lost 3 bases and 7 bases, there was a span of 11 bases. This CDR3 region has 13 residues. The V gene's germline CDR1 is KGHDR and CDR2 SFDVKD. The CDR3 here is CATSDPPGIEAFF. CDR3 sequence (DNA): TGTGCCACCAGTGATCCCCCGGGAATTGAAGCTTTCTTT.

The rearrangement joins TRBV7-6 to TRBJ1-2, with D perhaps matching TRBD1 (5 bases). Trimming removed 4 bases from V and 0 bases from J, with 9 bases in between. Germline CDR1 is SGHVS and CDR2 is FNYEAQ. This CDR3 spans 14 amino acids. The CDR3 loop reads CASSSGIANYGYTF. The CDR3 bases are TGTGCCAGCAGCTCAGGGATAGCTAACTATGGCTACACCTTC. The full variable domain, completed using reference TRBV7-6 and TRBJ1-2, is GAGVSQSPRYKVTKRGQDVALRCDPISGHVSLYWYRQALGQGPEFLTYFNYEAQQDKSGLPNDRFSAERPEGSISTLTIQRTEQRDSAMYRCASSSGIANYGYTFGSGTRLTVV.

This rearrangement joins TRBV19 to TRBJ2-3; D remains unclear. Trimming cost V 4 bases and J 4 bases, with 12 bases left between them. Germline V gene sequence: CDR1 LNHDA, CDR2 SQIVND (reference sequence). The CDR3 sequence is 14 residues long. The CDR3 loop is CASSNPFPADTQYF. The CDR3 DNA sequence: TGTGCCAGTAGTAACCCGTTCCCGGCAGATACGCAGTATTTT.

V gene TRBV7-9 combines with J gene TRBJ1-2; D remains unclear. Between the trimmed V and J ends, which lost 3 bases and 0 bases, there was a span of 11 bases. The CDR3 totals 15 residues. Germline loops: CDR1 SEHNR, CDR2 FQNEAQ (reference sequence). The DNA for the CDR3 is TGTGCCAGCAGCTTCTGGACTGTAACTAACTATGGCTACACCTTC. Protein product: CASSFWTVTNYGYTF.

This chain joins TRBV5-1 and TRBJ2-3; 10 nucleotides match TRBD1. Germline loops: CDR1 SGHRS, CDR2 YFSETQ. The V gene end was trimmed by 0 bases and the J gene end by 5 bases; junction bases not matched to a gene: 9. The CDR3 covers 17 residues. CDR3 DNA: TGCGCCAGCAGCTTGGGAAAGGGGACAGGGGTACTAGATACGCAGTATTTT. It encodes CASSLGKGTGVLDTQYF.

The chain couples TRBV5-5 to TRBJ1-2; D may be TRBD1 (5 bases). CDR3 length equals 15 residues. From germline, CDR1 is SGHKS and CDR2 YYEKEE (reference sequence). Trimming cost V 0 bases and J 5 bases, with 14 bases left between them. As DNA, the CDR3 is TGTGCCAGCAGCTTGGGGTCGGGGGTACGGTATGGCTACACCTTC. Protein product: CASSLGSGVRYGYTF.

CDR3 region: CASSGQSNQPQHF. As DNA, the CDR3 is TGTGCCAGCAGTGGACAGAGCAATCAGCCCCAGCATTTT. The rearrangement joins TRBV2 to TRBJ1-5; TRBD1 might be the D (5 bases). Trimming left V 4 bases short and J 1 base short, with 5 bases between. The CDR3 is 13 residues long. Germline-derived CDR1 and CDR2 are SNHLY and FYNNEI.

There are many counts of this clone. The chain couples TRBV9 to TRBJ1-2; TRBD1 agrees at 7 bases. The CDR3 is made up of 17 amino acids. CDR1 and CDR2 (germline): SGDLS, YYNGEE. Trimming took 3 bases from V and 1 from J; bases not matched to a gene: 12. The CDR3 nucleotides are TGTGCCAGCAGCGGACCGGGACAGCCTACATTTAACTATGGCTACACCTTC. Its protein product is CASSGPGQPTFNYGYTF. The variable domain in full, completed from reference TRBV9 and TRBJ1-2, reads DSGVTQTPKHLITATGQRVTLRCSPRSGDLSVYWYQQSLDQGLQFLIQYYNGEERAKGNILERFSAQQFPDLHSELNLSSLELGDSALYFCASSGPGQPTFNYGYTFGSGTRLTVV.